The clone carrying this TCR beta chain was recorded only once. What it binds is unknown. The trim removed 5 bases at V and 4 bases at J, leaving 5 bases unmatched. Germline CDR1 reads SEHNR; CDR2 reads FQNEAQ (reference sequence). The CDR3 has 14 residues. The sample is drawn from a study of Ad26.COV2.S vaccination and SARS-CoV-2 variants. Study overall: The study gave Ad26.COV2.S intramuscularly, once or twice 56 days apart. The study, taken as a whole, reports: Placebo recipients trailed vaccine recipients in spike-specific TCR breadth.

Treatment of the sample: some 19 received Ad26.COV2.S at low or high dose, single or two shots; 5 received placebo; per-sample allocation not given. Samples came from day 63 after the first vaccine or placebo injection. A Boston adult aged 18-55 years was the donor. Expression of Wuhan-strain SARS-CoV-2 spike came from the Ad26 vector that formed the vaccine. Repertoires were generated with immunoSEQ multiplex PCR, while TCRdb's copy carries only in-frame clones and drops some. Of roughly 250,000 clones in the sample, 70% to 90% are singletons; the top ten hold roughly 3%. This receptor was taken from a person between 18 and 65 years old who received the Ad26.COV2.S COVID-19 vaccine or a placebo. The source was peripheral blood, collected in a trial of Ad26.COV2.S vaccine versus placebo. The J gene is TRBJ1-3, the V gene TRBV7-9, with 7 bases identical to TRBD1. The CDR3 sequence: CASSTTGTGNTIYF. CDR3 in DNA: TGTGCCAGCAGCACGACAGGGACAGGAAACACCATATATTTT.